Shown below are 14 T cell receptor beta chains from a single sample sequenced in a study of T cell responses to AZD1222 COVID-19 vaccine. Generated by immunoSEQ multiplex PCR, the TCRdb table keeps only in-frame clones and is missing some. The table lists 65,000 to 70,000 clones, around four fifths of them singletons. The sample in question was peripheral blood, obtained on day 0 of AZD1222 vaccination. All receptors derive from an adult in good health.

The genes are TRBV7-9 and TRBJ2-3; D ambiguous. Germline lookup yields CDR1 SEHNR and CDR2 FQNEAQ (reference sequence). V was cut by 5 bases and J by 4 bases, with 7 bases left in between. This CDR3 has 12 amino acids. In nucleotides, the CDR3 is TGTGCCAGCAGCCTCTCGTCAGATACGCAGTATTTT. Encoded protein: CASSLSSDTQYF.

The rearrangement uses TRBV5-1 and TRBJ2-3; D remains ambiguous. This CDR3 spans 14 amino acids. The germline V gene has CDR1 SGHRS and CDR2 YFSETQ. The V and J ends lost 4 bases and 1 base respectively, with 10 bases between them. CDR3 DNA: TGCGCCAGCAGCGTCGCGGCGGGCACAGATACGCAGTATTTT. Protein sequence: CASSVAAGTDTQYF.

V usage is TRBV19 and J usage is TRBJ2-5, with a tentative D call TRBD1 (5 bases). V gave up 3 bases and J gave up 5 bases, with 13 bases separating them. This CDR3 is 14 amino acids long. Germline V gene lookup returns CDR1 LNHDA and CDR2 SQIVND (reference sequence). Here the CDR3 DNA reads TGTGCCAGTAGTATGGCAGGGTTCCGGGAGACCCAGTACTTC. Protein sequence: CASSMAGFRETQYF.

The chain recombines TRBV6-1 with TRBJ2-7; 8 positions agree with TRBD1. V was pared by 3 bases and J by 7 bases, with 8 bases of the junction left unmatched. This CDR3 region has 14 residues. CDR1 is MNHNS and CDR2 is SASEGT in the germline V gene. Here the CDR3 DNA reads TGTGCCAGCAGTGATTGGCAGGGGGCGCGAGAGCAGTACTTC. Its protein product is CASSDWQGAREQYF.

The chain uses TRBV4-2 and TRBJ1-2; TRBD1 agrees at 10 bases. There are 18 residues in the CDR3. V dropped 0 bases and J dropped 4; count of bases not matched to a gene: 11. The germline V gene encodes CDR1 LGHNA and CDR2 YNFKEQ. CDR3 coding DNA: TGTGCCAGCAGCCAAGAGCCCGGGACAGGGGCCTTTTTCTATGGCTACACCTTC. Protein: CASSQEPGTGAFFYGYTF.

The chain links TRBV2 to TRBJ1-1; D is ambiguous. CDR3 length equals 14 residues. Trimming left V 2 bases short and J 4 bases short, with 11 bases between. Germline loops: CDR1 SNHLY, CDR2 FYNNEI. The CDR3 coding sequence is TGTGCCAGCAGTGAACAGGCTGTCAGCACTGAAGCTTTCTTT. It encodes CASSEQAVSTEAFF.

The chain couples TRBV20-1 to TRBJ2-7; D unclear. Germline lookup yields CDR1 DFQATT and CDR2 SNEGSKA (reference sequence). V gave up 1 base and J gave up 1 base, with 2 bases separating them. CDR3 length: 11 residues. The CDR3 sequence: CSARGSYEQYF. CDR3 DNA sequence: TGCAGTGCTAGAGGGTCCTACGAGCAGTACTTC.

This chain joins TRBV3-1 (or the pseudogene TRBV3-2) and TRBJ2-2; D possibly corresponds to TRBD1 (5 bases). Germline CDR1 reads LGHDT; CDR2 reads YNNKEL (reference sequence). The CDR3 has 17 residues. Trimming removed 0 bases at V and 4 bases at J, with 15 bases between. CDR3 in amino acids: CASSQEHRRVSTGELFF. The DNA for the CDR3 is TGTGCCAGCAGCCAAGAACACCGCAGGGTGAGCACCGGGGAGCTGTTTTTT.

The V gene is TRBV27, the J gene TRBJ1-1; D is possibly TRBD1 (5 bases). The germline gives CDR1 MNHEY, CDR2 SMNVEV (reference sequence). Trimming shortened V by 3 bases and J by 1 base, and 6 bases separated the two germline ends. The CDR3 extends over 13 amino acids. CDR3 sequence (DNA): TGTGCCAGCAGTTTTACAGGGAACACTGAAGCTTTCTTT. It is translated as CASSFTGNTEAFF.

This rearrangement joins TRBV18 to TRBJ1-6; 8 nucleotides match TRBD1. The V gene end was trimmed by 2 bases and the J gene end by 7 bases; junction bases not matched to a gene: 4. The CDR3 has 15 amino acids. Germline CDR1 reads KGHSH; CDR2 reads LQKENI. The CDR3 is CASSPGQGNNSPLHF. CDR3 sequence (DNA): TGTGCCAGCTCACCAGGACAGGGTAACAATTCACCCCTCCACTTT.

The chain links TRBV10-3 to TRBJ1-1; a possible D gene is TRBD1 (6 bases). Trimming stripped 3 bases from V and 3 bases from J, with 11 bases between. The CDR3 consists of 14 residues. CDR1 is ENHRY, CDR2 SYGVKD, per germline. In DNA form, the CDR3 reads TGTGCCATCAGTGATGGGGGGCGGGACACTGAAGCTTTCTTT. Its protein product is CAISDGGRDTEAFF.

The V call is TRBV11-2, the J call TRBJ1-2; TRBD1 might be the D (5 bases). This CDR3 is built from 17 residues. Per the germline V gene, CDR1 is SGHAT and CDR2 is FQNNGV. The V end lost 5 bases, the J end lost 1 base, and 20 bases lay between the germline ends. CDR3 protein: CASSLSTGGRFNYGYTF. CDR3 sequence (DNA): TGTGCCAGCAGCCTATCCACCGGGGGAAGGTTTAACTATGGCTACACCTTC.

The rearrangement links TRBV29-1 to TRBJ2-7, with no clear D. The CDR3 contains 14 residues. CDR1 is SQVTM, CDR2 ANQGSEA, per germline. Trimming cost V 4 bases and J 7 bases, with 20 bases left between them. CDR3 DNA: TGCAGCGTTGTCCTCTACGCCTCCTCGGTGGAGCAGTACTTC. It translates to CSVVLYASSVEQYF.

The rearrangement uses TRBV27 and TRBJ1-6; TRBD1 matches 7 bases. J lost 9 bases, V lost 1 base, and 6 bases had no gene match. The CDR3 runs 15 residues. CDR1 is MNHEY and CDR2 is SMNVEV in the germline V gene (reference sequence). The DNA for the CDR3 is TGTGCCAGCAGTTTATTGGGACAGATGGTTTCACCCCTCCACTTT. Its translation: CASSLLGQMVSPLHF.